This T cell receptor (beta chain) appears in the sequencing data of a study of blood T cell repertoires in COVID-19. Methods used by the authors: For nucleated cells, counts were estimated from reference gene primer amplification. Repertoires were generated with immunoSEQ multiplex PCR, while TCRdb's copy carries only in-frame clones and drops some. The V and J calls and the clone size are those of that table, but D and trimming were determined from the DNA. Among fewer than 350,000 clones listed, around four fifths were seen once. The CDR3 sequence is 14 residues long. Unmatched junction bases numbered 8, after V lost 7 bases and J lost 6 bases. CDR1 is LNHDA and CDR2 is SQIVND in the germline V gene (reference sequence).

Sequenced input: peripheral blood. The chain carries TRBV19 and TRBJ1-5; 8 bases agree with TRBD1. This clonotype was obtained from a woman in her forties or fifties with active or convalescent COVID-19. The CDR3: CASNYGQGSQPQHF. CDR3 nucleotide sequence: TGTGCCAGTAATTACGGACAGGGAAGTCAGCCCCAGCATTTT.